This TCR beta chain was obtained from a study of T-cell memory formation after mild COVID-19. Findings of the study overall: Pre-infection memory held some responding clones, suggesting pre-existing cross-reactive T cells responded.

CDR1 is SGHAT, CDR2 FQNNGV, per germline. V lost 0 bases, J lost 2 bases, and 3 bases stayed unmatched. The CDR3 is 15 amino acids. From the 5' RACE reads, TCRdb called clonotypes with MiXCR, one entry per CDR3 protein. The sample carries tens of thousands of distinct CDR3 sequences, around 25% recorded once. Points on this clonotype: The target antigen is unknown.

The TCR was taken from a man aged 18 to 29 who had mild COVID-19 (a few samples of this study predate the infection). Cell type and time point are not known. Sequenced material: PBMCs or a T cell subset sorted from them (not recorded which). This sequence joins TRBV11-2 and TRBJ2-5; 7 nucleotides line up with TRBD1. CDR3 nucleotide sequence: TGTGCCAGCAGCTTAGATCTGGGACAGCAAGAGACCCAGTACTTC. This translates into CASSLDLGQQETQYF.